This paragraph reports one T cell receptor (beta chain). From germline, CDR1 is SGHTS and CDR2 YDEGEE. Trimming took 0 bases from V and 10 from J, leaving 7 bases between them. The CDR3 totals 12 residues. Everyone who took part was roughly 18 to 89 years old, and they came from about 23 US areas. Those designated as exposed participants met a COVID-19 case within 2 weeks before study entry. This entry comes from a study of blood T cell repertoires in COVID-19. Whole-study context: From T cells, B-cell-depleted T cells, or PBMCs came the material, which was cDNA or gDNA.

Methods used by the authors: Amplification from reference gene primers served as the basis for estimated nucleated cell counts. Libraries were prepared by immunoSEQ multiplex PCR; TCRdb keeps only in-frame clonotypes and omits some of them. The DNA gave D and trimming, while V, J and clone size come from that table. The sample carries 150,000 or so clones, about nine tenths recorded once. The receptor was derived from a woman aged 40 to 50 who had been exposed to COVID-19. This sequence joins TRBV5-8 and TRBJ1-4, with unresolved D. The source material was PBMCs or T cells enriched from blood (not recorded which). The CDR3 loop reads CASSLDVRKLFF. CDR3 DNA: TGTGCCAGCAGCTTGGATGTCAGAAAACTGTTTTTT.